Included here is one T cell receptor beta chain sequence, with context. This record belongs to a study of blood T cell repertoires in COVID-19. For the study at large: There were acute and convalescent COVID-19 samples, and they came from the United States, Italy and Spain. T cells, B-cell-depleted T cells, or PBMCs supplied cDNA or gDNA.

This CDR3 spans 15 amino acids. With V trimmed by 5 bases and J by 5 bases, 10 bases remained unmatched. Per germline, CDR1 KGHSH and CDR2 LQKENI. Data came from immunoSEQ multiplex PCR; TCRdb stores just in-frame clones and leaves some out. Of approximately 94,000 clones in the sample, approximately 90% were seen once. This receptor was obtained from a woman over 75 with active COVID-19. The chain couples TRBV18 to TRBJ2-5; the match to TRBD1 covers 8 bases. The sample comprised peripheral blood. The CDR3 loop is CASSSDRAAGETQYF. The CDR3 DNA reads TGTGCCAGCTCATCGGACAGGGCGGCGGGTGAGACCCAGTACTTC.